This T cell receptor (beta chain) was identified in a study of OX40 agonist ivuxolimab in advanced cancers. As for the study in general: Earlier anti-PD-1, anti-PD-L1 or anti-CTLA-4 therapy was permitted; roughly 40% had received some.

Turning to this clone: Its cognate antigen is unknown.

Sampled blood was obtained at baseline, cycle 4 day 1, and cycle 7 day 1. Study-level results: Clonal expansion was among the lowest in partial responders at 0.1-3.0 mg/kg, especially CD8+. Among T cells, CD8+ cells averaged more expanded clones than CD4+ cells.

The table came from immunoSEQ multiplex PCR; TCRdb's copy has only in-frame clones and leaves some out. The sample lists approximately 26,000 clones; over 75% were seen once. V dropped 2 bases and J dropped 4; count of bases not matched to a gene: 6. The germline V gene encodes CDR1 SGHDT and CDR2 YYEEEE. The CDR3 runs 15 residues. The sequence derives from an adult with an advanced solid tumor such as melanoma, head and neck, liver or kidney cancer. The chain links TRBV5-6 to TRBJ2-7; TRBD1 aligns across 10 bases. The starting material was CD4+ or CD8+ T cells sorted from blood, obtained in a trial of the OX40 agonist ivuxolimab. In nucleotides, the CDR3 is TGTGCCAGCAGCTTTCCGGGACAGGGGTGGTACGAGCAGTACTTC. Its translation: CASSFPGQGWYEQYF. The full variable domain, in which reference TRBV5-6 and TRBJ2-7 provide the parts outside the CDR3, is DAGVTQSPTHLIKTRGQQVTLRCSPKSGHDTVSWYQQALGQGPQFIFQYYEEEERQRGNFPDRFSGHQFPNYSSELNVNALLLGDSALYLCASSFPGQGWYEQYFGPGTRLTVT.